Sequencing of this TCR beta chain was carried out in a study of blood T cells in healthy people across ages. Study-level points and caveats: Older age coincided with a roughly linear decline in TCR beta diversity per million T cells.

A second PCR of 7 to 11 cycles used a sample-barcoded 5' primer and a J-beta primer mix. TCRdb ran MiXCR on the 5' RACE reads and lists one entry per CDR3 protein. The data hold about 760,000 distinct CDR3 sequences, with roughly 50% observed a single time. The sample holds a few counts of this clonotype. Its specificity is not known. V gave up 6 bases and J gave up 5 bases, with 13 bases separating them. This CDR3 contains 13 residues. Sequencing input: blood. This chain links TRBV12-3 or TRBV12-4 with TRBJ2-5; D gene uncertain. The receptor's source is a man aged 35-49 years in good health. The CDR3 DNA sequence: TGTGCCAGCAGGATAAGGGTCGGGGAGACCCAGTACTTC. This encodes CASRIRVGETQYF.